These 4 T cell receptor beta chains share one sample of origin, sequenced in a study of T cells in Graves' hyperthyroidism and ophthalmopathy. The CDR3 regions of TCR beta were amplified from RNA transcripts. TCR CDR3 regions were first amplified by RT-PCR with HTBI primers. One entry per CDR3 protein, called by TCRdb with MiXCR from the multiplex PCR reads. The sample shows about 400,000 distinct CDR3 sequences, more than 13% of them seen only once. The sequencing input was blood. These receptors were collected from a woman between 25 and 40 years old with Graves' hyperthyroidism.

The sample holds a few counts of this clonotype. Its ends do not fully match the called genes, so a read error is possible. The rearrangement uses TRBV19 and TRBJ1-1, with no clear D. The CDR3 totals 11 residues. The germline V gene encodes CDR1 LNHDA and CDR2 SQIVND (reference sequence). CDR3 in DNA: TGTGCCAGTAGGATAGGGACTGAAGCTTTCTTT. As protein: CASRIGTEAFF.

The chain has TRBV6-1 and TRBJ2-7; perhaps TRBD2 as D (6 bases). CDR1 is MNHNS, CDR2 SASEGT, per germline. The CDR3 runs 12 residues. V shed 2 bases and J shed 6 bases, with 8 bases lying between them. In nucleotides, the CDR3 is TGTGCCAGCAGTGAACGGAGGGCCGAGCAGTACTTC. Translated: CASSERRAEQYF.

A word on this clonotype: One base away lies a much larger clone, so this may be a sequencing read error. This chain connects TRBV24-1 to TRBJ2-5; 7 bases are a match to TRBD2. Germline values: CDR1 KGHDR, CDR2 SFDVKD. The CDR3 has 16 amino acids. CDR3 nucleotide sequence: TGTGCCACCAGTGATGGGGCGGGAGTAGCTCAAGGGACCCAGTACTTC. Translating it yields CATSDGAGVAQGTQYF.

This clonotype has a count of ten or more. The chain joins TRBV29-1 to TRBJ1-1, with D possibly TRBD1 on 5 matching bases. V dropped 7 bases and J dropped 1 base, with 10 bases sitting between them. The CDR3 extends over 12 amino acids. CDR1 and CDR2 (germline): SQVTM, ANQGSEA. The DNA for the CDR3 is TGCAGCGCCCATACAGGGAACACTGAAGCTTTCTTT. This sequence encodes CSAHTGNTEAFF.